The rows below give T cell receptor beta chains drawn from one sample of a study of cytomegalovirus exposure and HLA in healthy donors. Assay used: immunoSEQ multiplex PCR; TCRdb lists only in-frame clones, some missing. The table includes under 200,000 clones, approximately 81% detected once. The sample consisted of PBMCs. These receptors came from a boy younger than 10 in good health and CMV-seronegative. The CDR3 runs from the conserved cysteine through the conserved F or W. Fields, in order: D gene, clone size, J gene, V gene, CDR3 DNA, CDR3 protein. A D gene is named only where the DNA matches it firmly. Expanded clones get a size class; other rows say once, few or many, or leave the size out.

TRBD1 once TRBJ2-2 TRBV27 TGTGCCAGCATCCTATCGACAGGGACCGGGGAGCTGTTTTTT CASILSTGTGELFF
. . TRBJ1-1 TRBV2 TGTGCCAGCAGTCAAGGTAGCACTGAAGCTTTCTTT CASSQGSTEAFF
. . TRBJ2-3 TRBV9 TGTGCCAGCAGCGTAGGAAGAGCTAGCACAGATACGCAGTATTTT CASSVGRASTDTQYF
TRBD1 . TRBJ2-2 TRBV6-4 TGTGCCAGCAGCCGCACAGGGGTATCCGGGGAGCTGTTTTTT CASSRTGVSGELFF
TRBD1 . TRBJ1-3 TRBV6-6 TGTGCCAGCACCACCCACTCCGGGACAGTTGGAAACACCATATATTTT CASTTHSGTVGNTIYF
. . TRBJ1-2 TRBV19 TGTGCCAGTAGGGTGACAGAAAACTATGGCTACACCTTC CASRVTENYGYTF
TRBD2 . TRBJ2-7 TRBV28 TGTGCCAGCGCCATCATAGCGGGTAGCTCCTACGAGCAGTACTTC CASAIIAGSSYEQYF
TRBD1 . TRBJ1-5 TRBV19 TGTGCCAGTAGTCCCCTGCCCGGGACAGGTACTCAGCCCCAGCATTTT CASSPLPGTGTQPQHF
. . TRBJ1-2 TRBV27 TGTGCCAGCAGTTTCAGGGGTGGGTATGGCTACACCTTC CASSFRGGYGYTF
. . TRBJ1-1 TRBV28 TGTGCCAGCAGTCAATCTCAGGGTTTAAGAGGGAACACTGAAGCTTTCTTT CASSQSQGLRGNTEAFF
TRBD1 . TRBJ1-5 TRBV18 TGTGCCAGCTCACCACGGACAGGGCCGATTTCCAATCAGCCCCAGCATTTT CASSPRTGPISNQPQHF
. few TRBJ1-1 TRBV4-1 TGCGCCAGCAGCCAAGAGTTCGGTACAGTAGGGAACACTGAAGCTTTCTTT CASSQEFGTVGNTEAFF
TRBD2 . TRBJ2-1 TRBV5-1 TGCGCCAGCAGCTTGGCTAGCGGGTCTAGTGAGCAGTTCTTC CASSLASGSSEQFF
TRBD2 few TRBJ2-3 TRBV29-1 TGCAGCGTTGAGCCCAGCGGGAGAGGGCCCACAGATACGCAGTATTTT CSVEPSGRGPTDTQYF
TRBD2 . TRBJ2-1 TRBV5-1 TGCGCCAGCAGAAGGCTAGCGGGAGAAGGAGAGCAGTTCTTC CASRRLAGEGEQFF